The 26 T cell receptor beta chains listed next were all sequenced from one sample in a study of blood T cells in healthy people across ages. Next came a second PCR, run for 7 to 11 cycles, which used a sample-barcoded 5' primer along with a J-beta primer mix. TCRdb analysed the 5' RACE reads with MiXCR anew, one entry per CDR3 protein. This table holds 710,000 or so distinct CDR3 sequences, roughly 20% found once. The sequenced sample consisted of blood. Every receptor here comes from a man in his sixties or seventies in good health.

Concerning this clonotype itself: A read error may account for a junction end that differs from germline. The V call is TRBV12-3 or TRBV12-4, the J call TRBJ2-3; 8 bases are a match to TRBD2. This CDR3 has 13 amino acids. CDR3 in DNA: TGTGCCAGCAGTTCAAGTCTAGGCGGGGGGAGCAATTTT. Translation gives CASSSSLGGGSNF.

This clonotype was observed a handful of times. The chain couples TRBV28 to TRBJ2-5; D is uncertain. The DNA end lines up better with TRBJ2-7; the J call may be wrong. The CDR3 runs to 13 residues. Germline CDR1 and CDR2: MDHEN and SYDVKM. CDR3 protein: CASSFSYGDEQYF. Here the CDR3 DNA reads TGTGCCAGCAGTTTTAGCTACGGCGACGAGCAGTACTTC.

V and J are TRBV12-3 or TRBV12-4 and TRBJ1-2; 8 bases match TRBD1. The CDR3 totals 14 residues. Germline trimming cut 6 bases from V and 4 bases from J; bases unmatched to any gene: 7. The CDR3 DNA reads TGTGCCAGCAGAACCGGGACAGGTGTCTATGGCTACACCTTC. Encoded protein: CASRTGTGVYGYTF.

This clonotype was seen more than once but under ten times. The chain recombines TRBV19 with TRBJ1-2; 7 bases match TRBD1. The V gene end was trimmed by 5 bases and the J gene end by 8 bases; junction bases not matched to a gene: 17. CDR3 length equals 16 residues. Germline V gene sequence: CDR1 LNHDA, CDR2 SQIVND (reference sequence). In DNA form, the CDR3 reads TGTGCCAGTAGTTCAATACAGGGGAACCCCCTTCGGGGCTACACCTTC. Translated, it gives CASSSIQGNPLRGYTF.

This clonotype was detected a few times. V is TRBV4-3 and J is TRBJ1-5, with D hard to call. CDR3 size: 16 residues. The V and J ends lost 0 bases and 2 bases respectively, with 11 bases between them. Germline V gene data show CDR1 as LGHNA and CDR2 as YSLEER. The CDR3 nucleotides are TGCGCCAGCAGCCAAGAATGGCAGTTTGGCAATCAGCCCCAGCATTTT. It codes for CASSQEWQFGNQPQHF.

J is TRBJ1-5 and V is TRBV3-1; tentative D call: TRBD1 (6 bases). The germline gives CDR1 LGHDT, CDR2 YNNKEL (reference sequence). V shed 1 base and J shed 9 bases, with 13 bases lying between them. The CDR3 consists of 14 residues. CDR3 DNA sequence: TGTGCCAGCAGCCAAGGAACGGGGGGGCGGCCCCAGCATTTT. Translation gives CASSQGTGGRPQHF.

In this sample, this clonotype turned up a few times. The gene calls are TRBV14 and TRBJ2-1; a weak D match, TRBD1 (5 bases). The CDR3 contains 15 residues. CDR1 and CDR2 (germline): SGHDN, FVKESK. Trimming stripped 0 bases from V and 8 bases from J, with 14 bases between. CDR3 loop: CASSQDVMVGDEQFF. DNA of the CDR3: TGTGCCAGCAGCCAAGATGTTATGGTAGGGGATGAGCAGTTCTTC.

This clonotype was seen only a few times. The chain carries TRBV5-1 and TRBJ2-5; the match to TRBD1 covers 7 bases. This CDR3 region has 16 residues. Germline V CDR1 and CDR2: SGHRS, YFSETQ. The junction had 11 bases not matched to a gene; V was cut back by 4 bases and J by 2 bases. As DNA, the CDR3 is TGCGCCAGCAGCGAGGGGGCCAGGGTCTGGCAAGAGACCCAGTACTTC. Its translation is CASSEGARVWQETQYF.

In the case of this clonotype: Sequence at one end of the junction differs from germline and may be a read error. The V and J genes are TRBV5-1 and TRBJ2-3; 9 nucleotides line up with TRBD2. Germline V gene sequence: CDR1 SGHRS, CDR2 YFSETQ. The length of the CDR3 is 18 residues. CDR3 in DNA: TGCGCCGGCAGCTTGCGGGCTAGCGGGGCTTCACTCCGAGATACGCAGTATTTT. Translated: CAGSLRASGASLRDTQYF.

This clonotype showed up just a few times. CDR3 sequence reads: CASSPPGFSNNEQFF. CDR3 sequence (DNA): TGTGCCAGCTCACCACCGGGCTTCTCGAACAATGAGCAGTTCTTC. The J gene is TRBJ2-7, the V gene TRBV18; D gene uncertain. With the DNA end fitting TRBJ2-1 better, the J assignment may be wrong. Looked up from germline, CDR1 is KGHSH and CDR2 is LQKENI. This CDR3 is built from 15 residues.

This clonotype was counted only a few times. The CDR3 protein is CSAGLQGEKLFF. CDR3 DNA sequence: TGCAGCGCTGGACTTCAGGGTGAAAAACTGTTTTTT. This chain links TRBV29-1 with TRBJ1-4, with D maybe TRBD1 (5 bases). The V end lost 7 bases, the J end lost 7 bases, and 13 bases lay between the germline ends. From germline, CDR1 is SQVTM and CDR2 ANQGSEA. The length of the CDR3 is 12 residues.

Only a few counts were recorded for this clonotype. The rearrangement uses TRBV20-1 and TRBJ1-1, with D possibly TRBD1 on 5 matching bases. Deletions cut 3 bases from V and 1 base from J, with 15 bases between. This CDR3 is 15 amino acids long. Germline CDR1 and CDR2: DFQATT and SNEGSKA (reference sequence). The DNA of the CDR3 is TGCAGTGCTAGGAGCTGGGGGTGGGCGAACACTGAAGCTTTCTTT. Amino acid sequence: CSARSWGWANTEAFF.

This clonotype occurred a few times. The V call is TRBV11-2, the J call TRBJ2-3; tentatively, D is TRBD2 (5 bases). The germline CDR1 and CDR2 sequences are SGHAT and FQNNGV. This CDR3 has 15 residues. V was clipped by 1 base and J by 4 bases, with 12 bases between them. CDR3 in DNA: TGTGCCAGCAGCTTAGTCGCGGGTATTTCAGATACGCAGTATTTT. Translating gives CASSLVAGISDTQYF.

The CDR3 reads CASSLEGRGLEQYF. The CDR3 nucleotides read TGCGCCAGCAGCTTGGAGGGCAGGGGGCTCGAGCAGTACTTC. V and J are TRBV5-1 and TRBJ2-7, with 8 bases fitting TRBD1. Germline CDR1 and CDR2: SGHRS and YFSETQ. The junction had 5 bases not matched to a gene; V was cut back by 0 bases and J by 6 bases. This CDR3 is built from 14 residues.

The chain carries TRBV28 and TRBJ2-2, with 8 bases fitting TRBD1. Germline assignment: CDR1 MDHEN and CDR2 SYDVKM. With 5 bases clipped from V and 5 bases from J, the junction kept 13 bases outside the gene matches. The CDR3 contains 17 residues. The CDR3, as DNA: TGTGCCAGCAGTCCCACCCTTGGACAGGGAAGGACCGGGGAGCTGTTTTTT. As protein: CASSPTLGQGRTGELFF.

This clonotype was counted between two and nine times. The junction does not match germline at one end; this may be a read error. The chain has TRBV20-1 and TRBJ1-2; 9 positions match TRBD1. CDR3 length equals 14 residues. Germline V lookup: CDR1 DFQATT, CDR2 SNEGSKA (reference sequence). CDR3 nucleotide sequence: TGCAGTGCAAGAGCCGGGACAGGGAACTATGGCTACACCTTC. Protein sequence: CSARAGTGNYGYTF.

J is TRBJ2-7 and V is TRBV9; 9 nucleotides match TRBD1. Per the germline V gene, CDR1 is SGDLS and CDR2 is YYNGEE. The length of the CDR3 is 15 residues. Trimming removed 4 bases from V and 5 bases from J; junction bases left unmatched: 10. The CDR3 here is CASSPRDRASHEQYF. The DNA for the CDR3 is TGTGCCAGCAGCCCACGGGACAGGGCTTCCCACGAGCAGTACTTC.

This clonotype was recorded a few times. The rearrangement links TRBV3-1 to TRBJ2-3; perhaps TRBD1 as D (5 bases). Between the trimmed V and J ends, which lost 3 bases and 5 bases, there was a span of 9 bases. Germline loops: CDR1 LGHDT, CDR2 YNNKEL (reference sequence). The CDR3 length is 13 residues. The CDR3 spells CASSQRQLDTQYF. CDR3 nucleotides: TGTGCCAGCAGCCAGCGACAGTTAGATACGCAGTATTTT.

The sample holds a few counts of this clonotype. V usage is TRBV7-2 and J usage is TRBJ2-1; D perhaps matches TRBD2 (5 bases). This CDR3 contains 16 residues. Germline values: CDR1 SGHTA, CDR2 FQGNSA. The ends were cut back, 5 bases at V and 3 bases at J, with 17 bases in the middle. This chain's CDR3 is CASSTQPGSGYNEQFF. CDR3 nucleotide sequence: TGTGCCAGCAGCACCCAGCCGGGATCGGGCTACAATGAGCAGTTCTTC.

CDR3 coding DNA: TGTGCCACCATACACCCGAGGGAGACCCAGTACTTC. Amino acids: CATIHPRETQYF. The V and J genes are TRBV27 and TRBJ2-5; no clear D. CDR3 length: 12 residues. Germline V gene data show CDR1 as MNHEY and CDR2 as SMNVEV (reference sequence). Trimming removed 10 bases from V and 5 bases from J, with 14 bases in between.

This clonotype was detected a few times. The chain employs TRBV10-3 and TRBJ2-5; 13 bases fit TRBD2. After removal of 7 bases from V and 2 bases from J, the junction contained 10 bases not matched to a gene. The CDR3 sequence is 17 residues long. Looked up from germline, CDR1 is ENHRY and CDR2 is SYGVKD. CDR3 coding DNA: TGTGCCATCACATCCGGGACTAGCGGGGTGGGTCAAGAGACCCAGTACTTC. It codes for CAITSGTSGVGQETQYF.

This clonotype was counted ten times or more. The chain links TRBV27 to TRBJ2-7, with 11 bases aligning to TRBD1. Germline values: CDR1 MNHEY, CDR2 SMNVEV (reference sequence). The CDR3 extends over 15 amino acids. V was pared by 5 bases and J by 4 bases, with 7 bases of the junction left unmatched. The CDR3 sequence: CASSTDRDRGYEQYF. DNA of the CDR3: TGTGCCAGCAGTACCGACCGGGACAGGGGGTACGAGCAGTACTTC.

The chain links TRBV12-3 or TRBV12-4 to TRBJ1-2; weak D call: TRBD1 (6 bases). Trimming removed 10 bases at V and 0 bases at J, with 21 bases between. This CDR3 is 16 amino acids long. The CDR3 DNA follows: TGTGCCATCATACCGCTGGGGGCAGTATCTAACTATGGCTACACCTTC. Its protein is CAIIPLGAVSNYGYTF.

The chain joins TRBV5-1 to TRBJ2-2; no clear D gene. In germline, CDR1 is SGHRS, CDR2 YFSETQ. CDR3 length: 14 residues. V was pared by 4 bases and J by 1 base, with 8 bases between. The CDR3 protein is CASSGYKNTGELFF. In DNA form, the CDR3 reads TGCGCCAGCAGCGGATACAAGAACACCGGGGAGCTGTTTTTT.

The rearrangement uses TRBV6-4 and TRBJ2-3; 11 bases line up with TRBD1. Germline V gene lookup returns CDR1 MRHNA and CDR2 SNTAGT. After removal of 6 bases from V and 3 bases from J, the junction contained 5 bases not matched to a gene. The CDR3 spans 15 residues. The CDR3 reads CASSRTGGVTDTQYF. CDR3 nucleotide sequence: TGTGCCAGCAGCCGGACAGGGGGCGTAACAGATACGCAGTATTTT.

This sequence joins TRBV7-9 and TRBJ1-1; 10 bases align to TRBD1. The CDR3 runs 17 residues. V was clipped by 0 bases and J by 3 bases; unmatched bases: 7. Germline CDR1 and CDR2: SEHNR and FQNEAQ (reference sequence). This CDR3 reads CASSLALDRGRDTEAFF. The CDR3 coding sequence is TGTGCCAGCAGCTTAGCCCTCGACAGGGGGCGGGACACTGAAGCTTTCTTT. Full variable domain (outside the CDR3, taken from reference TRBV7-9 and TRBJ1-1): DTGVSQNPRHKITKRGQNVTFRCDPISEHNRLYWYRQTLGQGPEFLTYFQNEAQLEKSRLLSDRFSAERPKGSFSTLEIQRTEQGDSAMYLCASSLALDRGRDTEAFFGQGTRLTVV.